A single sample gave rise to the 9 T cell receptor beta chains below, sequenced in a study of T cells in localized non-small cell lung cancer. The repertoire was sequenced with immunoSEQ multiplex PCR; TCRdb's copy has only in-frame clones and lacks some. The data contain roughly 26,000 clones, around 90% of them seen just once; the ten biggest clones take up 4.2%. This material consisted of peripheral blood, taken before any cancer treatment. These receptors originate from an older female donor with stage II squamous cell lung carcinoma.

CDR3 sequence: CASSLLTSGSPDTQYF. CDR3 nucleotides: TGTGCCAGCAGTCTCCTGACTAGCGGGAGTCCAGATACGCAGTATTTT. The chain employs TRBV2 and TRBJ2-3; TRBD2 matches 12 bases. The CDR3 is made up of 16 amino acids. J gave up 4 bases and V 5 bases, and 7 bases lay outside the gene matches. Germline CDR1 SNHLY, CDR2 FYNNEI.

V and J are TRBV7-9 and TRBJ2-1; TRBD2 matches at 11 bases. The length of the CDR3 is 16 residues. Germline loops: CDR1 SEHNR, CDR2 FQNEAQ (reference sequence). Trimming took 2 bases from V and 6 from J; bases not matched to a gene: 6. The CDR3 sequence is CASSLTLTSGGNEQFF. The CDR3 DNA reads TGTGCCAGCAGCTTAACATTAACTAGCGGGGGCAATGAGCAGTTCTTC.

This clone was counted only a few times. This chain connects TRBV13 to TRBJ2-7; maybe TRBD2 (5 bases). This CDR3 comprises 14 residues. Deletions cut 0 bases from V and 6 bases from J, with 12 bases between. Germline V gene lookup returns CDR1 PRHDT and CDR2 FYEKMQ (reference sequence). CDR3 sequence reads: CASSLGLREIEQYF. The CDR3 DNA reads as TGTGCCAGCAGCTTAGGCCTAAGGGAGATCGAGCAGTACTTC.

This chain connects TRBV6-1 to TRBJ1-6; D gene ambiguous. Germline V CDR1 and CDR2: MNHNS, SASEGT. There are 16 residues in the CDR3. Trimming left V 0 bases short and J 11 bases short, with 17 bases between. The CDR3 nucleotides read TGTGCCAGCAGTGAAGCGTCCGCGGACCGAGGAACACCCCTCCACTTT. This encodes CASSEASADRGTPLHF.

The rearrangement joins TRBV7-9 to TRBJ2-2; no clear D gene. The CDR3 has 14 amino acids. Germline CDR1 SEHNR, CDR2 FQNEAQ (reference sequence). V was shortened by 2 bases and J by 4 bases, with 8 bases between the two germline ends. The CDR3 sequence: CASSLSTATGELFF. CDR3 nucleotides: TGTGCCAGCAGCTTAAGTACAGCCACCGGGGAGCTGTTTTTT.

This chain connects TRBV19 to TRBJ1-3, with D hard to call. The CDR3 has 15 amino acids. Trimming took off 1 base at V and 0 bases at J, with 7 bases between the two ends. Germline CDR1 and CDR2: LNHDA and SQIVND (reference sequence). The CDR3 nucleotides read TGTGCCAGTAGTATAGTACATCGCTCTGGAAACACCATATATTTT. Encoded protein: CASSIVHRSGNTIYF.

The chain combines TRBV4-2 with TRBJ1-2; 8 nucleotides align to TRBD1. The CDR3 has 17 amino acids. The V gene end was trimmed by 0 bases and the J gene end by 4 bases; junction bases not matched to a gene: 10. Germline V gene lookup returns CDR1 LGHNA and CDR2 YNFKEQ. CDR3 DNA: TGTGCCAGCAGCCAAGAGATAATAGGGACAGGTTTCTATGGCTACACCTTC. It encodes CASSQEIIGTGFYGYTF.

This chain connects TRBV7-2 to TRBJ2-1, with unresolved D. Germline V gene sequence: CDR1 SGHTA, CDR2 FQGNSA. Trimming shortened V by 7 bases and J by 8 bases, and 12 bases separated the two germline ends. The CDR3 runs to 12 residues. CDR3 amino acids: CASTKSVYEQFF. CDR3 DNA sequence: TGTGCCAGCACCAAATCTGTCTATGAGCAGTTCTTC.

This clone was counted a single time. The CDR3, as DNA: TGCGCCAGCAGCTTGCAAAACCCCCCAGGATACCGGGTCTCCTACGAGCAGTACTTC. Encoded protein: CASSLQNPPGYRVSYEQYF. The gene calls are TRBV5-1 and TRBJ2-7; D is unresolved. The ends were cut back, 1 base at V and 0 bases at J, with 23 bases in the middle. The CDR3 is 19 amino acids. Germline V CDR1 and CDR2: SGHRS, YFSETQ.